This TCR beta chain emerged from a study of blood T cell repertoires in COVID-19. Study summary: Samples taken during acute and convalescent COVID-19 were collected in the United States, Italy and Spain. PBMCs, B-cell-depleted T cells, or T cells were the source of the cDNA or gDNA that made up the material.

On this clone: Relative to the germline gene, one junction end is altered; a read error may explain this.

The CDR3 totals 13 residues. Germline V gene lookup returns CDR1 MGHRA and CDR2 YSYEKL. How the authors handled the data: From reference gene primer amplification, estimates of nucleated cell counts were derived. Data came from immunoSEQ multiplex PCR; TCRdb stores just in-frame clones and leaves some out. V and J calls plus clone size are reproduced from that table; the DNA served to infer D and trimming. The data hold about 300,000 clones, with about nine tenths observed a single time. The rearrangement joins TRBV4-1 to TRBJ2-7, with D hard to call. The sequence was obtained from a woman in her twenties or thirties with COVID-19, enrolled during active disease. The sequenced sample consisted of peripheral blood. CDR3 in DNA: TGCGCCAGCAGCCAAGCCCCCTCCGACGAGCAGTACTTC. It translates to CASSQAPSDEQYF.